Shown below are 15 T cell receptor beta chains from a single sample sequenced in a study of cytomegalovirus exposure and HLA in healthy donors. TCRdb's copy holds only in-frame clones and misses some; the assay was immunoSEQ multiplex PCR. The sample has about 160,000 clones, around four fifths seen once. The sequenced material came from PBMCs. The receptors derive from a man aged 25-45 years in good health and CMV-seropositive.

The J gene is TRBJ1-4, the V gene TRBV6-5, with no clear D. This CDR3 spans 15 amino acids. Germline V gene data show CDR1 as MNHEY and CDR2 as SVGAGI. The V and J ends lost 0 bases and 5 bases respectively, with 10 bases between them. CDR3 nucleotides: TGTGCCAGCAGTTACTCTTTCGGTGCCAATGAAAAACTGTTTTTT. Translation: CASSYSFGANEKLFF.

This rearrangement joins TRBV7-3 to TRBJ1-1, with D tentatively TRBD1 (6 bases). Trimming pared 4 bases from V and 4 bases from J, leaving 16 bases between. CDR3 length: 15 residues. CDR1 SGHTA and CDR2 FQGTGA come from the germline V gene. The CDR3 sequence: CASSSSRGGGTEAFF. DNA of the CDR3: TGTGCCAGCAGCTCCTCGAGGGGGGGCGGCACTGAAGCTTTCTTT.

The chain carries TRBV27 and TRBJ2-2; no reliable D call. The CDR3 runs 11 residues. The V and J ends lost 3 bases and 6 bases respectively, with 2 bases between them. Looked up from germline, CDR1 is MNHEY and CDR2 is SMNVEV (reference sequence). Here the CDR3 reads CASSFAGELFF. As DNA, the CDR3 is TGTGCCAGCAGTTTCGCCGGGGAGCTGTTTTTT.

This clone appeared a few times. V and J are TRBV6-5 and TRBJ1-2, with 12 bases lining up with TRBD1. The CDR3 consists of 15 residues. V lost 6 bases and J lost 3; bases outside the gene matches: 5. CDR1 and CDR2 (germline): MNHEY, SVGAGI. DNA for the CDR3: TGTGCCAGCAGGACGGGACAGGGGGCTCACTATGGCTACACCTTC. It translates to CASRTGQGAHYGYTF.

The V and J genes are TRBV6-5 and TRBJ2-7, with 9 bases identical to TRBD1. This CDR3 region has 14 residues. The junction had 7 bases not matched to a gene; V was cut back by 8 bases and J by 2 bases. CDR1 MNHEY and CDR2 SVGAGI come from the germline V gene. CDR3 nucleotide sequence: TGTGCCAGCTCGTACAGGGGGCCCACCTACGAGCAGTACTTC. It codes for CASSYRGPTYEQYF.

The chain couples TRBV5-1 to TRBJ1-2, with 8 bases identical to TRBD1. The germline V gene has CDR1 SGHRS and CDR2 YFSETQ. This CDR3 is built from 14 residues. Trimming removed 0 bases from V and 7 bases from J; junction bases left unmatched: 5. The CDR3 here is CASSLVGQGFGYTF. The CDR3 nucleotides are TGCGCCAGCAGCTTGGTTGGACAGGGATTTGGCTACACCTTC.

The rearrangement joins TRBV6-5 to TRBJ2-1, with D possibly TRBD2 on 6 matching bases. Trimming cost V 0 bases and J 6 bases, with 9 bases left between them. The CDR3 totals 14 residues. In germline, CDR1 is MNHEY, CDR2 SVGAGI. CDR3 coding DNA: TGTGCCAGCAGTTACTCGCTAGCGAGCAATGAGCAGTTCTTC. This gives the protein CASSYSLASNEQFF.

The chain couples TRBV30 to TRBJ1-1; the match to TRBD1 covers 8 bases. Germline V gene sequence: CDR1 GTSNPN, CDR2 SVGIG (reference sequence). The CDR3 covers 14 residues. Losses at the gene ends were 2 bases for V and 0 bases for J; bases not matched to a gene: 2. For the CDR3, the DNA is TGTGCCTGGAGTCGGGACAGGTTGAACACTGAAGCTTTCTTT. Residues: CAWSRDRLNTEAFF.

The rearrangement uses TRBV15 and TRBJ2-3; D is unclear. Trimming left V 5 bases short and J 6 bases short, with 6 bases between. Germline-derived CDR1 and CDR2 are LNHNV and YYDKDF (reference sequence). This CDR3 region has 11 residues. DNA for the CDR3: TGTGCCACCAGCCCCGGGGATACGCAGTATTTT. Translation gives CATSPGDTQYF.

The rearrangement uses TRBV4-1 and TRBJ2-1, with a possible D match to TRBD2 (7 bases). Trimming stripped 3 bases from V and 12 bases from J, with 24 bases between. CDR1 MGHRA and CDR2 YSYEKL come from the germline V gene. CDR3 length: 16 residues. CDR3 sequence reads: CASSQRQARGGMVQFF. CDR3 nucleotide sequence: TGCGCCAGCAGCCAGCGACAGGCAAGGGGGGGGATGGTGCAGTTCTTC.

The rearrangement uses TRBV28 and TRBJ2-7; 13 bases map to TRBD2. This CDR3 is built from 17 residues. The V gene's germline CDR1 is MDHEN and CDR2 SYDVKM. Losses at the gene ends were 4 bases for V and 0 bases for J; bases not matched to a gene: 6. The CDR3 loop is CASSSPGTSGASYEQYF. CDR3 nucleotide sequence: TGTGCCAGCAGTTCCCCCGGGACTAGCGGGGCCTCCTACGAGCAGTACTTC.

This chain links TRBV6-5 with TRBJ1-1, with unresolved D. This CDR3 region has 14 residues. The germline V gene encodes CDR1 MNHEY and CDR2 SVGAGI. Trimming removed 2 bases at V and 1 base at J, with 8 bases between. CDR3 in DNA: TGTGCCAGCAGTTACAGGGAGGGGAACACTGAAGCTTTCTTT. The encoded protein is CASSYREGNTEAFF.

V gene TRBV4-1 combines with J gene TRBJ1-2; D uncertain. Germline V gene sequence: CDR1 MGHRA, CDR2 YSYEKL. V dropped 3 bases and J dropped 4 bases, with 15 bases sitting between them. This CDR3 region has 15 residues. Written as DNA, the CDR3 is TGCGCCAGCAGCCACGAAACATCTGACTCCTATGGCTACACCTTC. Translated: CASSHETSDSYGYTF.

This rearrangement joins TRBV7-6 to TRBJ2-5, with TRBD2 matching 15 bases. This CDR3 has 20 residues. Trimming at V came to 1 base and at J to 6 bases, leaving 15 bases not matched to a gene. Germline loops: CDR1 SGHVS, CDR2 FNYEAQ. CDR3: CASSLVPGLAGGSMGQTQYF. CDR3 nucleotide sequence: TGTGCCAGCAGCTTAGTACCGGGACTAGCGGGGGGCTCGATGGGCCAGACCCAGTACTTC. The whole variable domain, filled in from reference TRBV7-6 and TRBJ2-5, reads GAGVSQSPRYKVTKRGQDVALRCDPISGHVSLYWYRQALGQGPEFLTYFNYEAQQDKSGLPNDRFSAERPEGSISTLTIQRTEQRDSAMYRCASSLVPGLAGGSMGQTQYFGPGTRLLVL.

The chain employs TRBV12-5 and TRBJ1-3; 7 bases map to TRBD1. The trim removed 4 bases at V and 7 bases at J, leaving 10 bases unmatched. Germline CDR1 is LGHNT and CDR2 is FRNRAP. This CDR3 has 15 amino acids. The CDR3 loop is CASGSRGRGANTIYF. The CDR3 nucleotides are TGTGCTAGTGGTTCAAGGGGGCGGGGGGCTAACACCATATATTTT.